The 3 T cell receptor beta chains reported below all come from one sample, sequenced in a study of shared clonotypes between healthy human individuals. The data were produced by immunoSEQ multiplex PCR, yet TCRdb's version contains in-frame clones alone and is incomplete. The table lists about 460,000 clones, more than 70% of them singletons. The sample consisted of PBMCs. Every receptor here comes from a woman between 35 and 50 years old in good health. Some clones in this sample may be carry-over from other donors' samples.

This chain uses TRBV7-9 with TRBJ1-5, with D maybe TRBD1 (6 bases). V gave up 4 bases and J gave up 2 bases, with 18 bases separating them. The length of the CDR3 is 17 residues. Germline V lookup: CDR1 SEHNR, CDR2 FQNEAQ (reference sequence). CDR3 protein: CASSSARGGSGNQPQHF. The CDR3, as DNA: TGTGCCAGCAGCTCAGCGAGGGGGGGCTCGGGCAATCAGCCCCAGCATTTT.

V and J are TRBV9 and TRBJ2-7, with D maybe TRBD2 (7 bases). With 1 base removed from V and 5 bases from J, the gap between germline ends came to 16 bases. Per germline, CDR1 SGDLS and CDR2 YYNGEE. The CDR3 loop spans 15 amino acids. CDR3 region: CASSVTGSGGHEQYF. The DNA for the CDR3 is TGTGCCAGCAGCGTAACGGGTTCGGGGGGCCACGAGCAGTACTTC.

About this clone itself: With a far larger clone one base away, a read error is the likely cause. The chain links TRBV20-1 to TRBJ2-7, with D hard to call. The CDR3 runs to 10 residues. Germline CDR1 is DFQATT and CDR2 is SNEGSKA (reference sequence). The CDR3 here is CSAGRYEQHF. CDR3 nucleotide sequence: TGCAGTGCTGGGCGGTACGAGCAGCACTTC.